The T cell receptor (beta chain) described here comes from a study of T cell changes during pregnancy in multiple sclerosis. The assay was immunoSEQ multiplex PCR, and TCRdb's table has in-frame clones only and misses some. The sample lists tens of thousands of clones, about 90% occurring once. The CDR3 runs to 14 residues. Trimming at V came to 5 bases and at J to 0 bases, leaving 1 base not matched to a gene. The germline V gene encodes CDR1 MDHEN and CDR2 SYDVKM. This clone is a singleton in its sample. The V and J genes are TRBV28 and TRBJ2-7; TRBD1 agrees at 10 bases. The input for sequencing was peripheral blood, taken in the first trimester of pregnancy. This clonotype was obtained from a female donor in good health, enrolled as a control in a pregnancy study. CDR3 coding DNA: TGTGCCAGCAGTCGGACAGGGGGCTCCTACGAGCAGTACTTC. Translated: CASSRTGGSYEQYF. Full variable domain (missing parts from reference TRBV28 and TRBJ2-7): DVKVTQSSRYLVKRTGEKVFLECVQDMDHENMFWYRQDPGLGLRLIYFSYDVKMKEKGDIPEGYSVSREKKERFSLILESASTNQTSMYLCASSRTGGSYEQYFGPGTRLTVT.